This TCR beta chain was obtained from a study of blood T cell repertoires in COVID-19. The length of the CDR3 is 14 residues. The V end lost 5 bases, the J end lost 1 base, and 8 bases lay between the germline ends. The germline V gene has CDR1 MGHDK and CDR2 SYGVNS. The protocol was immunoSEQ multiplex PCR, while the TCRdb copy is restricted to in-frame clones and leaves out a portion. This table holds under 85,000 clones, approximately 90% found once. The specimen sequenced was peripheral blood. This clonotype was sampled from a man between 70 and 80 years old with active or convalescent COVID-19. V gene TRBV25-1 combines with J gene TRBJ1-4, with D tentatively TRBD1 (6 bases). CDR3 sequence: CASSRTETNEKLFF. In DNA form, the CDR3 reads TGTGCCAGCAGTAGGACAGAAACTAATGAAAAACTGTTTTTT. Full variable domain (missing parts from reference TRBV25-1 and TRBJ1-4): EADIYQTPRYLVIGTGKKITLECSQTMGHDKMYWYQQDPGMELHLIHYSYGVNSTEKGDLSSESTVSRIRTEHFPLTLESARPSHTSQYLCASSRTETNEKLFFGSGTQLSVL.